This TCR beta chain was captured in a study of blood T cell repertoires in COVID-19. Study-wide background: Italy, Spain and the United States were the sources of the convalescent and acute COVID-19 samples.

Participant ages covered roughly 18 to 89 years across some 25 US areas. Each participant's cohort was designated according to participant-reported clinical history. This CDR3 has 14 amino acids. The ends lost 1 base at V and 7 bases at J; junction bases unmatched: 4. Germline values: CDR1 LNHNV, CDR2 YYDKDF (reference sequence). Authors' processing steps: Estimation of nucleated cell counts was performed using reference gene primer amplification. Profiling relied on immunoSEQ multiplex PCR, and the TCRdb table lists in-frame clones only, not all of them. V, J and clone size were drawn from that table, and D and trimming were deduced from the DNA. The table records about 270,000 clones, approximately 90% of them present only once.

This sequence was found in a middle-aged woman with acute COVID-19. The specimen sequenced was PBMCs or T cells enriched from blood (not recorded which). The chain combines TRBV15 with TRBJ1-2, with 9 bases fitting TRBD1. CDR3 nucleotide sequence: TGTGCCACCAGCAGAGTTGGGACAGGGTTTGGCTACACCTTC. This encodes CATSRVGTGFGYTF.